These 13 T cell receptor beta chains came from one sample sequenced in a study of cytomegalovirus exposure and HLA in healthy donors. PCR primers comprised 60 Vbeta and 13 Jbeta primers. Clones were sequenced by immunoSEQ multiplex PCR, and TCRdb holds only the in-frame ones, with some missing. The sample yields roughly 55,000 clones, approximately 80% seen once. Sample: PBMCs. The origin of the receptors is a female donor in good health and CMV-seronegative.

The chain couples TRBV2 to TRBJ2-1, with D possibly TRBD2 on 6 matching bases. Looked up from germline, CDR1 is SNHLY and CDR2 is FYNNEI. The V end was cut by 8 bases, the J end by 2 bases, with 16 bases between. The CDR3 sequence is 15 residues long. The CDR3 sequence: CASQEAGGTYNEQFF. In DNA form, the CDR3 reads TGTGCCAGCCAAGAAGCGGGCGGTACCTACAATGAGCAGTTCTTC.

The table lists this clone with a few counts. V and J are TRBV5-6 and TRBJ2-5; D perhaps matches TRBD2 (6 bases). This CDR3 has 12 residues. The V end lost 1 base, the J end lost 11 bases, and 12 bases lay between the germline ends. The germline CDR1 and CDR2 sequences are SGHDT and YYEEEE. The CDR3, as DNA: TGTGCCAGCAGCTTGACAAGGAGGGAGCAGTACTTC. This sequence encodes CASSLTRREQYF.

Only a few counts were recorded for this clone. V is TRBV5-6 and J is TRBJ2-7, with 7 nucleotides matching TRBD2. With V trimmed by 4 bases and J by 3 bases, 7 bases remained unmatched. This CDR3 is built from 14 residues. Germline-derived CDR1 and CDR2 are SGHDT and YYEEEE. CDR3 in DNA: TGTGCCAGCAGCCGGGACGTAGCGGGCTACGAGCAGTACTTC. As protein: CASSRDVAGYEQYF. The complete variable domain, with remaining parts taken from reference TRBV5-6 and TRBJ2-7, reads DAGVTQSPTHLIKTRGQQVTLRCSPKSGHDTVSWYQQALGQGPQFIFQYYEEEERQRGNFPDRFSGHQFPNYSSELNVNALLLGDSALYLCASSRDVAGYEQYFGPGTRLTVT.

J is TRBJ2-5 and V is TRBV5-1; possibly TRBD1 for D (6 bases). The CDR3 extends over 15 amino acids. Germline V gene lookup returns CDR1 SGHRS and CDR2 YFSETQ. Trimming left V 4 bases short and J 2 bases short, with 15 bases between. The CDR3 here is CASSPGTRRQETQYF. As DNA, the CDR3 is TGCGCCAGCAGCCCGGGGACACGCAGGCAAGAGACCCAGTACTTC.

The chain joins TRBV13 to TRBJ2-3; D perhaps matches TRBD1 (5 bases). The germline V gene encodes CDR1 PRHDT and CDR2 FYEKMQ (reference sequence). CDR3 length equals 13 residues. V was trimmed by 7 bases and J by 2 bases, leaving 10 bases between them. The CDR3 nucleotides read TGTGCCAGCACAGGGTGGAACACAGATACGCAGTATTTT. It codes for CASTGWNTDTQYF.

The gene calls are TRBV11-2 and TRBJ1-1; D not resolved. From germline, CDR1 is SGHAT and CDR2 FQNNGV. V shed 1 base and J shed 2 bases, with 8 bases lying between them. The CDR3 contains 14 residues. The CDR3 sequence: CASSLVPGNTEAFF. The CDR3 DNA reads TGTGCCAGCAGCTTAGTGCCGGGAAACACTGAAGCTTTCTTT.

CDR3 region: CASSVAGNPSEQYF. CDR3 DNA: TGTGCCAGCAGCGTTGCGGGGAACCCTAGCGAGCAGTACTTC. The V and J genes are TRBV7-7 and TRBJ2-7; the D gene is possibly TRBD2 (6 bases). Germline V CDR1 and CDR2: SSHAT, FNYEAQ (reference sequence). This CDR3 is 14 amino acids long. V lost 5 bases, J lost 6 bases, and 17 bases lay in between.

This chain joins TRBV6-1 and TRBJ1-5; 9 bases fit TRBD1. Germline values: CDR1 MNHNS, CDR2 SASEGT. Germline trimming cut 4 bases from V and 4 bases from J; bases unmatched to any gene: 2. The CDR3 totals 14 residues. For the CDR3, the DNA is TGTGCCAGCAGTGGGACAGGGGTAAATCAGCCCCAGCATTTT. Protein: CASSGTGVNQPQHF.

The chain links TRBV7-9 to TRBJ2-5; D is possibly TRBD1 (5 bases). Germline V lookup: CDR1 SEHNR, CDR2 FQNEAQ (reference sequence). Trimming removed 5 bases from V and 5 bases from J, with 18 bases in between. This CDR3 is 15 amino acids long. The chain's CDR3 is CASSPAPDSQETQYF. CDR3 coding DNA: TGTGCCAGCAGCCCCGCCCCAGACAGCCAGGAGACCCAGTACTTC.

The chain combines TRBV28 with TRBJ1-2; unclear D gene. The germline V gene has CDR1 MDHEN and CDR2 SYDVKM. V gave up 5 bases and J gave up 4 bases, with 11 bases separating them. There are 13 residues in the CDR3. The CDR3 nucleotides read TGTGCCAGCAGTGCGGACGGGATCTATGGCTACACCTTC. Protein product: CASSADGIYGYTF.

The CDR3 loop is CASRDTGFDEQFF. Here the CDR3 DNA reads TGTGCCAGCAGGGACACAGGGTTCGATGAGCAGTTCTTC. The rearrangement uses TRBV28 and TRBJ2-1, with D perhaps TRBD1 (6 bases). Germline-derived CDR1 and CDR2 are MDHEN and SYDVKM. Trimming left V 6 bases short and J 8 bases short, with 14 bases between. This CDR3 has 13 amino acids.

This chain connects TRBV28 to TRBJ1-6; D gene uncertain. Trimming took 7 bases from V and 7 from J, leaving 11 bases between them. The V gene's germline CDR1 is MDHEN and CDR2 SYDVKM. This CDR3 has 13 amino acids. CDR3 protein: CASNEVPNSPLHF. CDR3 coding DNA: TGTGCCAGCAACGAGGTCCCCAATTCACCCCTCCACTTT.

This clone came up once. This chain's CDR3 is CASSPQTSASSGELFF. The DNA for the CDR3 is TGTGCCAGCAGCCCCCAGACCAGCGCGAGTTCCGGGGAGCTGTTTTTT. The chain joins TRBV7-3 to TRBJ2-2, with unresolved D. Germline loops: CDR1 SGHTA, CDR2 FQGTGA. V lost 5 bases, J lost 6 bases, and 19 bases lay in between. This CDR3 is 16 amino acids long.